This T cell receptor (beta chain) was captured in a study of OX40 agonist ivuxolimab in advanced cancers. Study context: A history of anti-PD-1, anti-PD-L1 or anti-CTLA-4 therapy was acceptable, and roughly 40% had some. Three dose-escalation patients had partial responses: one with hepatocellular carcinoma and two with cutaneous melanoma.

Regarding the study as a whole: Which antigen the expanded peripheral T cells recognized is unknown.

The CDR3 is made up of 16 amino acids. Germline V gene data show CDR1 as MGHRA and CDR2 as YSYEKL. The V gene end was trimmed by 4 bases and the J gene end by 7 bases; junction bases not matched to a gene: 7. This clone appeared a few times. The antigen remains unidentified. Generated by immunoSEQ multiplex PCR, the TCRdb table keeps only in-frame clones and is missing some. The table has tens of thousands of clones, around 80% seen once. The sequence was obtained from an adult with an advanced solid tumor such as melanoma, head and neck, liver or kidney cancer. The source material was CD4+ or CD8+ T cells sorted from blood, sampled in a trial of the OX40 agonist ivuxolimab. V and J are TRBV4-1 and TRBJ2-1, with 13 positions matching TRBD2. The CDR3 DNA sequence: TGCGCCAGCAGCCGCCGGTTGACTAGCGGGAGGAATGAGCAGTTCTTC. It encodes CASSRRLTSGRNEQFF.